These 20 T cell receptor beta chains share one sample of origin, sequenced in a study of cytotoxic CD8 clonotypes in ibrutinib-treated CLL. The protocol was immunoSEQ multiplex PCR, while the TCRdb copy is restricted to in-frame clones and leaves out a portion. The sample lists hundreds of thousands of clones; 70% were seen once. The material sequenced was PBMCs, taken after 24 months of ibrutinib treatment. Every receptor here comes from a human donor with chronic lymphocytic leukemia.

This chain links TRBV5-1 with TRBJ2-5; D may be TRBD1 (6 bases). The CDR3 covers 14 residues. Trimming removed 9 bases from V and 5 bases from J, with 20 bases in between. From germline, CDR1 is SGHRS and CDR2 YFSETQ. CDR3 DNA sequence: TGCGCCACCGTGGCTGCAGGGGTTCGGGAGACCCAGTACTTC. It translates to CATVAAGVRETQYF. The entire variable domain, with the rest obtained from reference TRBV5-1 and TRBJ2-5, is as follows: KAGVTQTPRYLIKTRGQQVTLSCSPISGHRSVSWYQQTPGQGLQFLFEYFSETQRNKGNFPGRFSGRQFSNSRSEMNVSTLELGDSALYLCATVAAGVRETQYFGPGTRLLVL.

Comments on this clone: Other DNA sequences in the sample encode the same CDR3. The V and J genes are TRBV19 and TRBJ2-1; no firm D call. This CDR3 is built from 16 residues. Germline V gene sequence: CDR1 LNHDA, CDR2 SQIVND (reference sequence). V gave up 5 bases and J gave up 1 base, with 15 bases separating them. The CDR3 region has the DNA TGTGCCAGTAGTTGGACGGGTCGATCATCCTACAATGAGCAGTTCTTC. It encodes CASSWTGRSSYNEQFF.

The V gene is TRBV13, the J gene TRBJ2-4, with D perhaps matching TRBD1 (5 bases). Deletions cut 0 bases from V and 1 base from J, with 10 bases between. Germline CDR1 PRHDT, CDR2 FYEKMQ (reference sequence). The CDR3 spans 16 residues. The DNA for the CDR3 is TGTGCCAGCAGCTTAGGGGGGCTCTGGGCCAAAAACATTCAGTACTTC. It translates to CASSLGGLWAKNIQYF.

This chain connects TRBV28 to TRBJ1-2; no reliable D call. Trimming left V 5 bases short and J 2 bases short, with 3 bases between. The CDR3 contains 11 residues. Germline CDR1 reads MDHEN; CDR2 reads SYDVKM. In nucleotides, the CDR3 is TGTGCCAGCAGTCAGAACTATGGCTACACCTTC. This translates into CASSQNYGYTF.

The chain joins TRBV19 to TRBJ2-5; D possibly corresponds to TRBD1 (6 bases). The J call may be faulty, since TRBJ2-7 better matches the DNA end. CDR3 length: 14 amino acids. Germline V gene lookup returns CDR1 LNHDA and CDR2 SQIVND (reference sequence). CDR3 protein: CASSPRQGSYEQYF. In nucleotides, the CDR3 is TGTGCCAGTAGTCCCCGGCAGGGGTCCTACGAGCAGTACTTC.

V and J are TRBV7-9 and TRBJ2-5; TRBD2 aligns across 11 bases. Near its end, the DNA agrees better with TRBJ2-7, so the J call may be wrong. Germline CDR1 is SEHNR and CDR2 is FQNEAQ (reference sequence). This CDR3 spans 14 amino acids. The CDR3 spells CASQLAGESYEQYF. CDR3 in DNA: TGTGCCAGCCAACTAGCGGGAGAGTCCTACGAGCAGTACTTC.

The chain is built from TRBV4-1 and TRBJ2-7; unclear D gene. V shed 0 bases and J shed 0 bases, with 9 bases lying between them. This CDR3 comprises 15 residues. Germline V lookup: CDR1 MGHRA, CDR2 YSYEKL. The CDR3 DNA reads TGCGCCAGCAGCCAAGAGGCGGTTCGCTCCTACGAGCAGTACTTC. This translates into CASSQEAVRSYEQYF.

The rearrangement joins TRBV5-1 to TRBJ2-5; 10 positions match TRBD1. J gave up 6 bases and V 0 bases, and 5 bases lay outside the gene matches. Per germline, CDR1 SGHRS and CDR2 YFSETQ. The CDR3 totals 15 residues. The CDR3 nucleotides read TGCGCCAGCAGCTTGGAGGGACAGGGGATCCAGACCCAGTACTTC. Its translation is CASSLEGQGIQTQYF.

The gene calls are TRBV15 and TRBJ2-7; 7 positions match TRBD2. Germline CDR1 and CDR2: LNHNV and YYDKDF (reference sequence). With V trimmed by 3 bases and J by 2 bases, 4 bases remained unmatched. This CDR3 spans 14 amino acids. CDR3 in amino acids: CATSRGGSTYEQYF. In DNA form, the CDR3 reads TGTGCCACCAGCAGGGGAGGGAGTACCTACGAGCAGTACTTC.

The V and J genes are TRBV4-3 and TRBJ2-1; maybe TRBD2 (6 bases). Germline loops: CDR1 LGHNA, CDR2 YSLEER. The ends were cut back, 3 bases at V and 2 bases at J, with 11 bases in the middle. There are 15 residues in the CDR3. The CDR3 DNA is TGCGCCAGCAGCCAGGGGACTTTTACCTACAATGAGCAGTTCTTC. This encodes CASSQGTFTYNEQFF.

The chain recombines TRBV4-1 with TRBJ2-5, with D possibly TRBD2 on 6 matching bases. The CDR3 covers 12 residues. The V gene lost 0 bases and the J gene lost 9 bases, with 8 bases spanning the gap. The germline V gene has CDR1 MGHRA and CDR2 YSYEKL. The CDR3 loop is CASSQEEGAQYF. The CDR3 DNA reads as TGCGCCAGCAGCCAAGAGGAGGGTGCCCAGTACTTC.

The chain is built from TRBV19 and TRBJ1-1, with D hard to call. V dropped 6 bases and J dropped 1 base, with 9 bases sitting between them. CDR1 and CDR2 from the germline V gene are LNHDA and SQIVND (reference sequence). The CDR3 has 13 amino acids. CDR3: CASRETGNTEAFF. CDR3 bases: TGTGCCAGTAGGGAGACGGGGAACACTGAAGCTTTCTTT.

J is TRBJ2-7 and V is TRBV10-3; 7 bases align to TRBD1. V lost 0 bases and J lost 1; bases outside the gene matches: 3. Germline V CDR1 and CDR2: ENHRY, SYGVKD. The CDR3 contains 15 residues. CDR3 protein: CAISESGTASYEQYF. The CDR3 DNA is TGTGCCATCAGTGAGTCAGGGACAGCATCCTACGAGCAGTACTTC.

The chain couples TRBV9 to TRBJ2-1; 11 bases align to TRBD2. The V and J ends lost 4 bases and 4 bases, in that order; junction bases with no gene match: 16. Germline assignment: CDR1 SGDLS and CDR2 YYNGEE. This CDR3 has 19 residues. CDR3 region: CASSHPPVSGRGGYNEQFF. The CDR3 DNA sequence: TGTGCCAGCAGCCACCCCCCGGTTAGCGGGAGGGGGGGGTACAATGAGCAGTTCTTC.

The rearrangement joins TRBV5-1 to TRBJ2-7; 15 nucleotides match TRBD2. This CDR3 spans 15 amino acids. Germline V gene lookup returns CDR1 SGHRS and CDR2 YFSETQ. The V segment lost 3 bases and the J segment 12 bases; nucleotides outside the gene matches: 10. The CDR3 DNA follows: TGCGCCAGCAGCTCCCCGGGACTAGCGGGAGGTGTGAGGTACTTC. This translates into CASSSPGLAGGVRYF.

The chain links TRBV6-5 to TRBJ1-1; tentative D call: TRBD1 (6 bases). The CDR3 has 15 residues. From germline, CDR1 is MNHEY and CDR2 SVGAGI. Trimming cost V 4 bases and J 4 bases, with 16 bases left between them. The CDR3 region is CASSFRTDGGTEAFF. The CDR3 DNA follows: TGTGCCAGCAGTTTCCGGACAGACGGGGGCACTGAAGCTTTCTTT.

V gene TRBV11-2 combines with J gene TRBJ2-5; the match to TRBD2 covers 13 bases. This CDR3 has 16 residues. The V gene end was trimmed by 5 bases and the J gene end by 4 bases; junction bases not matched to a gene: 7. Germline V gene lookup returns CDR1 SGHAT and CDR2 FQNNGV. The CDR3 region is CASSISGLAGAETQYF. The CDR3 DNA is TGTGCCAGCAGCATATCCGGACTAGCGGGAGCAGAGACCCAGTACTTC.

The gene calls are TRBV4-1 and TRBJ2-7; TRBD2 matches at 8 bases. Losses at the gene ends were 4 bases for V and 3 bases for J; bases not matched to a gene: 11. Per germline, CDR1 MGHRA and CDR2 YSYEKL. The CDR3 loop spans 16 amino acids. For the CDR3, the DNA is TGCGCCAGCAGCCCCGATTCCGGGGGGGGGAACTACGAGCAGTACTTC. It is translated as CASSPDSGGGNYEQYF.

The genes are TRBV30 and TRBJ2-1; no firm D call. Trimming took off 0 bases at V and 15 bases at J, with 15 bases between the two ends. Germline V gene lookup returns CDR1 GTSNPN and CDR2 SVGIG (reference sequence). This CDR3 is built from 12 residues. The CDR3 loop is CAWSVRSPSVFF. The CDR3 nucleotides are TGTGCCTGGAGTGTACGCTCCCCTTCAGTGTTCTTC.

V usage is TRBV5-1 and J usage is TRBJ2-1, with 13 bases aligning to TRBD2. In germline, CDR1 is SGHRS, CDR2 YFSETQ. The CDR3 runs 15 residues. V was pared by 3 bases and J by 8 bases, with 5 bases of the junction left unmatched. CDR3 DNA sequence: TGCGCCAGCAGCTCGAGGACTAGCGGGAGCGATGAGCAGTTCTTC. Translating gives CASSSRTSGSDEQFF.